These 21 T cell receptor beta chains were sequenced from one sample in a study of CD8 T cells in ankylosing spondylitis. Whole-study findings and limits: Ankylosing spondylitis blood appeared to be characterized by a TCR beta motif of roughly eight highly homologous variants.

A single record per CDR3 protein comes from TCRdb applying MiXCR to the 5' RACE reads. Among approximately 300,000 distinct CDR3 sequences listed, approximately 8% were seen once. Which antigens these TCRs recognize remains unknown. The sequenced sample was blood, either unsorted or a sorted T cell fraction (not recorded which). Every receptor here comes from a male donor with ankylosing spondylitis.

The chain couples TRBV7-3 to TRBJ2-1, with 10 bases fitting TRBD1. The CDR3 is made up of 14 amino acids. Germline values: CDR1 SGHTA, CDR2 FQGTGA. J gave up 7 bases and V 5 bases, and 5 bases lay outside the gene matches. CDR3 protein: CASSRRDRGNEQFF. The CDR3 coding sequence is TGTGCCAGCAGCCGCCGGGACAGGGGAAATGAGCAGTTCTTC.

This clonotype was found a few times. Here the CDR3 DNA reads TGTGCCAGCAGCCAATTTGGGGCTCTCGGGGCCAACGTCCTGACTTTC. Residues: CASSQFGALGANVLTF. This rearrangement joins TRBV4-2 to TRBJ2-6, with a tentative D call TRBD1 (5 bases). The CDR3 loop spans 16 amino acids. V gave up 2 bases and J gave up 4 bases, with 12 bases separating them. CDR1 is LGHNA, CDR2 YNFKEQ, per germline.

This clonotype came up a few times. The chain links TRBV11-1 to TRBJ2-1; TRBD2 aligns across 8 bases. Germline V lookup: CDR1 SGHAT, CDR2 FQDESV (reference sequence). This CDR3 region has 17 residues. V lost 0 bases and J lost 6; bases outside the gene matches: 10. CDR3 sequence: CASSLARVGRAGNEQFF. In DNA, the CDR3 is TGTGCCAGCAGCTTAGCGCGGGTCGGGAGGGCCGGCAATGAGCAGTTCTTC.

The rearrangement uses TRBV14 and TRBJ2-7, with a tentative D call TRBD2 (6 bases). The CDR3 extends over 16 amino acids. V gave up 1 base and J gave up 2 bases, with 15 bases separating them. Germline V lookup: CDR1 SGHDN, CDR2 FVKESK. Written as DNA, the CDR3 is TGTGCCAGCAGCCAAGGGCCCGGGGGACCAACCTACGAGCAGTACTTC. This sequence encodes CASSQGPGGPTYEQYF.

In this sample, this clonotype turned up a few times. CDR3 DNA: TGTGCCAGCGCTCGCCGACAATTCCGCACAGATACGCAGTATTTT. The encoded protein is CASARRQFRTDTQYF. This chain joins TRBV12-3 or TRBV12-4 and TRBJ2-3; D not certain. V gave up 8 bases and J gave up 1 base, with 16 bases separating them. The CDR3 is 15 residues long.

This chain joins TRBV2 and TRBJ2-6; D might be TRBD2 (7 bases). Between the trimmed V and J ends, which lost 4 bases and 3 bases, there was a span of 13 bases. CDR3 size: 16 residues. The V gene's germline CDR1 is SNHLY and CDR2 FYNNEI. The CDR3, as DNA: TGTGCCAGCAGTGGGGAGGGGGGACGTGGGGCCAACGTCCTGACTTTC. Amino acids: CASSGEGGRGANVLTF. Using reference TRBV2 and TRBJ2-6 for the parts outside the CDR3, the full variable domain is EPEVTQTPSHQVTQMGQEVILRCVPISNHLYFYWYRQILGQKVEFLVSFYNNEISEKSEIFDDQFSVERPDGSNFTLKIRSTKLEDSAMYFCASSGEGGRGANVLTFGAGSRLTVL.

This clonotype was seen more than once but under ten times. V and J are TRBV13 and TRBJ2-7; D is perhaps TRBD1 (6 bases). This CDR3 region has 14 residues. With 1 base removed from V and 5 bases from J, the gap between germline ends came to 12 bases. Looked up from germline, CDR1 is PRHDT and CDR2 is FYEKMQ (reference sequence). CDR3 in DNA: TGTGCCAGCAGCTTAGACTCGGACAGTGACGAGCAGTACTTC. Amino acid sequence: CASSLDSDSDEQYF. Using reference TRBV13 and TRBJ2-7 for the parts outside the CDR3, the full variable domain is AAGVIQSPRHLIKEKRETATLKCYPIPRHDTVYWYQQGPGQDPQFLISFYEKMQSDKGSIPDRFSAQQFSDYHSELNMSSLELGDSALYFCASSLDSDSDEQYFGPGTRLTVT.

V gene TRBV7-9 combines with J gene TRBJ2-1; maybe TRBD2 (6 bases). Germline CDR1 and CDR2: SEHNR and FQNEAQ (reference sequence). The CDR3 totals 11 residues. V was shortened by 5 bases and J by 15 bases, with 14 bases between the two germline ends. The CDR3 DNA reads TGTGCCAGCAGCACGGGTCCGGAGGGGTTCTTC. Translation: CASSTGPEGFF.

This chain connects TRBV12-3 or TRBV12-4 to TRBJ2-7, with 9 bases matching TRBD2. Germline trimming cut 4 bases from V and 4 bases from J; bases unmatched to any gene: 5. CDR3 length equals 14 residues. CDR3 nucleotides: TGTGCCAGCAGTTCGGGACTAGCCCTTTACGAGCAGTACTTC. Translation gives CASSSGLALYEQYF.

The table lists this clonotype with a few counts. This chain connects TRBV6-1 to TRBJ1-6; no definite D call. CDR1 and CDR2 (germline): MNHNS, SASEGT. Between the trimmed V and J ends, which lost 8 bases and 6 bases, there was a span of 8 bases. The CDR3 is 12 residues long. The CDR3 DNA reads TGTGCCAGCTCCTGGCGTAATTCACCCCTCCACTTT. It codes for CASSWRNSPLHF.

This clonotype came up a few times. The rearrangement links TRBV7-2 to TRBJ2-1, with TRBD2 as a possible D gene (6 bases). This CDR3 is built from 15 residues. CDR1 SGHTA and CDR2 FQGNSA come from the germline V gene. The germline V and J ends were trimmed by 5 bases and 4 bases, with 15 bases remaining between them. The CDR3 spells CASSPLAGPYNEQFF. The CDR3 DNA sequence: TGTGCCAGCAGCCCCTTGGCGGGACCTTACAATGAGCAGTTCTTC. The entire variable domain, with the rest obtained from reference TRBV7-2 and TRBJ2-1, is as follows: GAGVSQSPSNKVTEKGKDVELRCDPISGHTALYWYRQSLGQGLEFLIYFQGNSAPDKSGLPSDRFSAERTGGSVSTLTIQRTQQEDSAVYLCASSPLAGPYNEQFFGPGTRLTVL.

This chain's CDR3 is CASSSLPGTGELFF. In DNA form, the CDR3 reads TGTGCCAGCAGCTCCCTCCCGGGAACCGGGGAGCTGTTTTTT. V and J are TRBV7-2 and TRBJ2-2, with D possibly matching TRBD2 (5 bases). Deletions cut 4 bases from V and 5 bases from J, with 11 bases between. This CDR3 comprises 14 residues. Per the germline V gene, CDR1 is SGHTA and CDR2 is FQGNSA. Complete variable domain (other parts from reference TRBV7-2 and TRBJ2-2): GAGVSQSPSNKVTEKGKDVELRCDPISGHTALYWYRQSLGQGLEFLIYFQGNSAPDKSGLPSDRFSAERTGGSVSTLTIQRTQQEDSAVYLCASSSLPGTGELFFGEGSRLTVL.

The chain uses TRBV5-1 and TRBJ2-1; 9 bases map to TRBD2. Trimming removed 6 bases from V and 2 bases from J; junction bases left unmatched: 9. The CDR3 extends over 16 amino acids. CDR1 SGHRS and CDR2 YFSETQ come from the germline V gene. The CDR3: CASTARSGRTYNEQFF. CDR3 sequence (DNA): TGCGCCAGCACTGCCCGCAGCGGGAGGACCTACAATGAGCAGTTCTTC.

The table lists this clonotype with a few counts. The chain is built from TRBV28 and TRBJ2-4, with D uncertain. The V gene's germline CDR1 is MDHEN and CDR2 SYDVKM. CDR3 length: 15 amino acids. Trimming left V 5 bases short and J 1 base short, with 12 bases between. The chain's CDR3 is CASSETLGAKNIQYF. As DNA, the CDR3 is TGTGCCAGCAGTGAAACACTGGGGGCCAAAAACATTCAGTACTTC.

The chain joins TRBV20-1 to TRBJ1-1; D may be TRBD1 (6 bases). The CDR3 loop spans 13 amino acids. Germline-derived CDR1 and CDR2 are DFQATT and SNEGSKA (reference sequence). Trimming removed 6 bases from V and 5 bases from J, with 16 bases in between. The CDR3: CSARVPGTTEAFF. CDR3 nucleotide sequence: TGCAGTGCCCGGGTCCCGGGGACAACTGAAGCTTTCTTT.

This clonotype was seen a few times. The V and J genes are TRBV29-1 and TRBJ1-2; D possibly corresponds to TRBD1 (5 bases). Germline V gives CDR1 SQVTM, CDR2 ANQGSEA. V was trimmed by 6 bases and J by 5 bases, leaving 13 bases between them. This CDR3 comprises 12 residues. The CDR3 DNA follows: TGCAGCGTCGGGGGGAATAGGTATGGCTACACCTTC. It yields the protein CSVGGNRYGYTF.

The V gene is TRBV7-9, the J gene TRBJ2-3; the match to TRBD2 covers 11 bases. CDR1 SEHNR and CDR2 FQNEAQ come from the germline V gene (reference sequence). This CDR3 has 13 amino acids. V shed 7 bases, J shed 4 bases, and the junction held 1 base outside the gene matches. CDR3 coding DNA: TGTGCCAGCAAGACTAGCGGGGCAGATACGCAGTATTTT. The encoded protein is CASKTSGADTQYF.

This chain links TRBV3-1 with TRBJ1-4, with TRBD1 identical over 10 bases. This CDR3 spans 15 amino acids. Trimming removed 3 bases from V and 8 bases from J; junction bases left unmatched: 6. Germline values: CDR1 LGHDT, CDR2 YNNKEL (reference sequence). The CDR3 nucleotides read TGTGCCAGCAGCCAGTCCGGGACAGGGGTAGAAAAACTGTTTTTT. Its protein is CASSQSGTGVEKLFF.

V and J are TRBV5-1 and TRBJ2-2; 11 positions match TRBD2. The CDR3 is made up of 16 amino acids. Germline CDR1 SGHRS, CDR2 YFSETQ. V lost 4 bases, J lost 4 bases, and 6 bases stayed unmatched. CDR3 in DNA: TGCGCCAGCAGCCTAGAGGGACTAGCGGCCACCGGGGAGCTGTTTTTT. Encoded protein: CASSLEGLAATGELFF.

This clonotype showed up just a few times. The J gene is TRBJ2-1, the V gene TRBV5-1, with 10 bases matching TRBD1. V lost 4 bases to trimming and J lost 5 bases; unmatched junction nucleotides: 6. This CDR3 comprises 15 residues. Germline CDR1 and CDR2: SGHRS and YFSETQ. The CDR3 region has the DNA TGCGCCAGCAGCGGCGGACAGGGGGGCCACAATGAGCAGTTCTTC. Its translation is CASSGGQGGHNEQFF.

This clonotype occurred a few times. The genes are TRBV20-1 and TRBJ1-6; the match to TRBD1 covers 7 bases. In germline, CDR1 is DFQATT, CDR2 SNEGSKA (reference sequence). The CDR3 consists of 14 residues. V was pared by 3 bases and J by 7 bases, with 6 bases of the junction left unmatched. The CDR3 is CSASLPGQNSPLHF. In DNA form, the CDR3 reads TGCAGTGCTAGTCTCCCGGGACAGAATTCACCCCTCCACTTT.